This entry concerns a single T cell receptor beta chain. This record comes from a study of blood T cell repertoires in COVID-19. Across the whole study: In each case, the material was cDNA or gDNA derived from T cells, B-cell-depleted T cells, or PBMCs.

TCRdb keeps only in-frame clones here, not all; method: immunoSEQ multiplex PCR. Of fewer than 30,000 clones in the sample, about 85% were seen once. V was pared by 0 bases and J by 10 bases, with 5 bases of the junction left unmatched. Germline CDR1 SGHRS, CDR2 YFSETQ. The CDR3 sequence is 14 residues long. The chain is built from TRBV5-1 and TRBJ2-1, with 9 bases aligning to TRBD1. Input material: peripheral blood. This TCR was recovered from a human donor in a cohort sampled during active COVID-19. This CDR3 is CASSLGQGVDEQFF. CDR3 DNA sequence: TGCGCCAGCAGCTTGGGACAGGGGGTGGACGAGCAGTTCTTC. The complete variable domain, with remaining parts taken from reference TRBV5-1 and TRBJ2-1, reads KAGVTQTPRYLIKTRGQQVTLSCSPISGHRSVSWYQQTPGQGLQFLFEYFSETQRNKGNFPGRFSGRQFSNSRSEMNVSTLELGDSALYLCASSLGQGVDEQFFGPGTRLTVL.